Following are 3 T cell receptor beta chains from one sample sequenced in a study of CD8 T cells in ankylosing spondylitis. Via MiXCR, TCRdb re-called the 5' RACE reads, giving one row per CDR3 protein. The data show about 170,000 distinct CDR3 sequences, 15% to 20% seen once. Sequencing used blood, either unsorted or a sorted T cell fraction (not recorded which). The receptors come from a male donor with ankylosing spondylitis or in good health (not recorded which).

This CDR3 reads CSVVLGLAEGVGPDTQYF. The DNA of the CDR3 is TGCAGCGTTGTTCTGGGGTTAGCGGAGGGGGTGGGGCCAGATACGCAGTATTTT. J is TRBJ2-3 and V is TRBV29-1; the D call may be TRBD1 or TRBD2 (6 bases each). Germline values: CDR1 SQVTM, CDR2 ANQGSEA. V was pared by 4 bases and J by 4 bases, with 27 bases between. The CDR3 covers 18 residues.

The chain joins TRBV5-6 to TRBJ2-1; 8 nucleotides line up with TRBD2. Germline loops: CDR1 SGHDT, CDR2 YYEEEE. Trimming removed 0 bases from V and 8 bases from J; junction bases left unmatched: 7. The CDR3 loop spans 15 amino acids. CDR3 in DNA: TGTGCCAGCAGCTTGGTTCCGGGAGCGGGGGATGAGCAGTTCTTC. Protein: CASSLVPGAGDEQFF.

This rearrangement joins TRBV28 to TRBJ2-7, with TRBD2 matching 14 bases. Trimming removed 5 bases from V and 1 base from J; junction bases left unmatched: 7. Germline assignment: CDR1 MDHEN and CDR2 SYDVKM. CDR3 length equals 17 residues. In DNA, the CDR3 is TGTGCCAGCAGTATTCCGGGACTAGCGGGAGTATCCTACGAGCAGTACTTC. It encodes CASSIPGLAGVSYEQYF.